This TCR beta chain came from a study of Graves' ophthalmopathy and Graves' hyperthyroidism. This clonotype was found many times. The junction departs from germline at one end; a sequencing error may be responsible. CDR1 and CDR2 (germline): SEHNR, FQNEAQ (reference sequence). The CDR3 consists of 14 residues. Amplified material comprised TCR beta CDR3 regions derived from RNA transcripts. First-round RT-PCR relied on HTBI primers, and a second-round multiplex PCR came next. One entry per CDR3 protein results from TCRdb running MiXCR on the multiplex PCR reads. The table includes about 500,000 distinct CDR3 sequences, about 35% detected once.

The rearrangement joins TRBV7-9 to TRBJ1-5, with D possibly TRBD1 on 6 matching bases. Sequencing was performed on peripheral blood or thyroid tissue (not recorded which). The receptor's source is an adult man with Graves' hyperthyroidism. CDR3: CASSLGGGHQPQHF. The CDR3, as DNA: TGCGCCAGCAGCTTGGGTGGGGGGCATCAGCCCCAGCATTTT.